Listed below are T cell receptor beta chains from one sample, sequenced in a study of T cells in localized non-small cell lung cancer. TCRdb keeps only in-frame clones here, not all; method: immunoSEQ multiplex PCR. The repertoire has 55,000 or so clones, about 78% of them found once; the top ten carry around 4%. The source material was PBMCs, sampled before any cancer treatment. Receptors originate from a woman aged 35-70 years with stage II lung adenocarcinoma. Each CDR3 is given with its conserved first and last residue. Fields, in order: CDR3 DNA, CDR3 protein, clone size, D gene, V gene, J gene. D genes are given only for firm matches. Expanded clones are given a class, and other clones once, few, many or no size at all.

DNA: TGTGCCAGCAGCTTAGGGGAGCGGGGGAGGACAGATACGCAGTATTTT
CDR3: CASSLGERGRTDTQYF
size: -
D: TRBD2
V: TRBV11-3
J: TRBJ2-3

DNA: TGTGCCAGCAGTCCCTTCCCTTCTAACTATGGCTACACCTTC
CDR3: CASSPFPSNYGYTF
size: once
D: -
V: TRBV27
J: TRBJ1-2

DNA: TGTGCCAGCAGTGAATATTACCCAGCGTCTGACAGGCGAAACATTCAGTACTTC
CDR3: CASSEYYPASDRRNIQYF
size: -
D: -
V: TRBV25-1
J: TRBJ2-4

DNA: TGTGCCAGCTCACCACCGGGCAGCAATCAGCCCCAGCATTTT
CDR3: CASSPPGSNQPQHF
size: -
D: -
V: TRBV18
J: TRBJ1-5

DNA: TGCAGCGTTGTTACTAGCTCGAACACCGGGGAGCTGTTTTTT
CDR3: CSVVTSSNTGELFF
size: -
D: -
V: TRBV29-1
J: TRBJ2-2

DNA: TGTGCCAGCAGCCATTACGGGAGTTACAATGAGCAGTTCTTC
CDR3: CASSHYGSYNEQFF
size: -
D: -
V: TRBV14
J: TRBJ2-1

DNA: TGTGCCAGCAGCTTACGGCACAGCGGGGGGGTCACAGATACGCAGTATTTT
CDR3: CASSLRHSGGVTDTQYF
size: few
D: TRBD2
V: TRBV11-2
J: TRBJ2-3

DNA: TGTGCCAGCAGGGGACAGGGCTCGGGGGAGACCCAGTACTTC
CDR3: CASRGQGSGETQYF
size: -
D: TRBD1
V: TRBV6-1
J: TRBJ2-5

DNA: TGTGCCAGCAGCCAAGATCTAGCTGCCACCGGGGAGCTGTTTTTT
CDR3: CASSQDLAATGELFF
size: -
D: -
V: TRBV4-2
J: TRBJ2-2

DNA: TGTGCTAGCAGCTCGGGACTAGCGGGGGGAGAGACCCAGTACTTC
CDR3: CASSSGLAGGETQYF
size: -
D: TRBD2
V: TRBV7-7
J: TRBJ2-5

DNA: TGTGCCAGCAGCCAGACCACAGATACGCAGTATTTT
CDR3: CASSQTTDTQYF
size: -
D: -
V: TRBV14
J: TRBJ2-3

DNA: TGTGCCACCACCGAGACAGTGAACACTGAAGCTTTCTTT
CDR3: CATTETVNTEAFF
size: once
D: -
V: TRBV6-1
J: TRBJ1-1

DNA: TGTGCCAGCAGTCATACCAGTGAGCAGTTCTTC
CDR3: CASSHTSEQFF
size: -
D: -
V: TRBV27
J: TRBJ2-1

DNA: TGTGCCTGGAAGAGGTCTGGAAACACCATATATTTT
CDR3: CAWKRSGNTIYF
size: few
D: -
V: TRBV30
J: TRBJ1-3

DNA: TGTGCCAGCAGTTACTCGAGCCAGAGCATGAACACTGAAGCTTTCTTT
CDR3: CASSYSSQSMNTEAFF
size: -
D: -
V: TRBV6-6
J: TRBJ1-1

DNA: TGTGCCAGCAGCCAGGCCAGTGCAACTAATGAAAAACTGTTTTTT
CDR3: CASSQASATNEKLFF
size: -
D: -
V: TRBV4-2
J: TRBJ1-4

DNA: TGTGCCAGCAGCCGGCGGGAGCAAGAGACCCAGTACTTC
CDR3: CASSRREQETQYF
size: once
D: TRBD2
V: TRBV5-6
J: TRBJ2-5

DNA: TGCGCCAGCAGCTTCGAGGGGATCACTGAAGCTTTCTTT
CDR3: CASSFEGITEAFF
size: -
D: -
V: TRBV5-1
J: TRBJ1-1

DNA: TGTGCCAGCAGCTTCGGGGCAGGGTTCACAGATACGCAGTATTTT
CDR3: CASSFGAGFTDTQYF
size: -
D: -
V: TRBV7-9
J: TRBJ2-3

DNA: TGTGCCAGCAGCGTAGGGGATATGAACACTGAAGCTTTCTTT
CDR3: CASSVGDMNTEAFF
size: few
D: -
V: TRBV9
J: TRBJ1-1

DNA: TGTGCCTGGAACCATGAAACGGGGAACAGGGGCTATGGCTACACCTTC
CDR3: CAWNHETGNRGYGYTF
size: -
D: TRBD1
V: TRBV30
J: TRBJ1-2

DNA: TGTGCCAGCAGATCGACGGAGAATTCACCCCTCCACTTT
CDR3: CASRSTENSPLHF
size: -
D: -
V: TRBV11-3
J: TRBJ1-6